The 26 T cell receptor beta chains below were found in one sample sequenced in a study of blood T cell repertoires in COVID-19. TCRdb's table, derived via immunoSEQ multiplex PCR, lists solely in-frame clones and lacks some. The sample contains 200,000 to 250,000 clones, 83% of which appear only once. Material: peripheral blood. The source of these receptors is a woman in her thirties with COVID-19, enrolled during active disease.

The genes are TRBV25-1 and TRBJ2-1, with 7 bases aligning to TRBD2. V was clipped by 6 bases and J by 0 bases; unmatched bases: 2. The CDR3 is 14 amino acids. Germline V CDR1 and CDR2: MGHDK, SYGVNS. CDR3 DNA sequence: TGTGCCAGCAGACGCGGGAGCTCCTACAATGAGCAGTTCTTC. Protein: CASRRGSSYNEQFF.

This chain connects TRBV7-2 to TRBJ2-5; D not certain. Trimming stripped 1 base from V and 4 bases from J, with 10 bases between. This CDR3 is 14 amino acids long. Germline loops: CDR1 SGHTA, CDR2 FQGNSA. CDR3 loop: CASSLGPGSETQYF. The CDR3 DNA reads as TGTGCCAGCAGCTTAGGTCCGGGTTCAGAGACCCAGTACTTC.

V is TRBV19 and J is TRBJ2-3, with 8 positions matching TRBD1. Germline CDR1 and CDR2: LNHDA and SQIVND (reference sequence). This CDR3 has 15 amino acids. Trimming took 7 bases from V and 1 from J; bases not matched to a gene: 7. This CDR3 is CASNPRTGRTDTQYF. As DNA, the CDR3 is TGTGCCAGTAATCCTCGGACAGGGCGCACAGATACGCAGTATTTT.

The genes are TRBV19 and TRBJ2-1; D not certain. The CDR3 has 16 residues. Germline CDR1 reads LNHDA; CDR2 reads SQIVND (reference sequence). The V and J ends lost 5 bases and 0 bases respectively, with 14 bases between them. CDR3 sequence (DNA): TGTGCCAGTAGTTCCCCTTTGGTCAGCTCCTACAATGAGCAGTTCTTC. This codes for CASSSPLVSSYNEQFF.

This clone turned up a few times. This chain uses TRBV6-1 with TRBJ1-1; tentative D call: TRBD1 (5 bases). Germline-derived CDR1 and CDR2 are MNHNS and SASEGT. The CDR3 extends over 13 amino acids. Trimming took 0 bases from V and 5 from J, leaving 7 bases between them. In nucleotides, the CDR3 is TGTGCCAGCAGTGAAGCAAGGGGAACTGAAGCTTTCTTT. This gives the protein CASSEARGTEAFF.

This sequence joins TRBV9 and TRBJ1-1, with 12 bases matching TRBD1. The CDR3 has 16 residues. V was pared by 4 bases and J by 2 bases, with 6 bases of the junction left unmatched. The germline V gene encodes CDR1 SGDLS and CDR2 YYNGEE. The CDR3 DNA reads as TGTGCCAGCAGCAAGGGACAGGGGGCCCTAAACACTGAAGCTTTCTTT. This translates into CASSKGQGALNTEAFF.

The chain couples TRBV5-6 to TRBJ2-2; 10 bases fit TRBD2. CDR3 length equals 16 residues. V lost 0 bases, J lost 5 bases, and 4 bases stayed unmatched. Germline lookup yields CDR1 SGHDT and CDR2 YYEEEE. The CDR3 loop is CASSLAKREGTGELFF. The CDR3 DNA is TGTGCCAGCAGCTTGGCCAAGCGGGAGGGGACCGGGGAGCTGTTTTTT.

CDR3 bases: TGTGCCAGCAGCCCCGTGGCAGGCCGTACTGAAGCTTTCTTT. Its translation is CASSPVAGRTEAFF. The gene calls are TRBV4-2 and TRBJ1-1; D is unclear. Germline CDR1 LGHNA, CDR2 YNFKEQ. The CDR3 loop spans 14 amino acids. V was clipped by 4 bases and J by 5 bases, with 14 bases between them.

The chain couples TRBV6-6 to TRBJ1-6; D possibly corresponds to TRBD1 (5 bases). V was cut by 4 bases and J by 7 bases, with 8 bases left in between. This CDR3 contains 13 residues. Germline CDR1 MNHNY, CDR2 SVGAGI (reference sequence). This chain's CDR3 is CASSSYRNSPLHF. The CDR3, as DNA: TGTGCCAGCAGTTCGTACAGGAATTCACCCCTCCACTTT.

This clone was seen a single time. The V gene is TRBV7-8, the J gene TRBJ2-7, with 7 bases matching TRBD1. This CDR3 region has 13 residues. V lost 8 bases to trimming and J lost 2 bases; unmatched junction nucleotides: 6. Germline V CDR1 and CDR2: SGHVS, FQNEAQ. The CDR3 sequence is CASEQGSAYEQYF. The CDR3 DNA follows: TGTGCCAGCGAACAGGGGAGCGCCTACGAGCAGTACTTC.

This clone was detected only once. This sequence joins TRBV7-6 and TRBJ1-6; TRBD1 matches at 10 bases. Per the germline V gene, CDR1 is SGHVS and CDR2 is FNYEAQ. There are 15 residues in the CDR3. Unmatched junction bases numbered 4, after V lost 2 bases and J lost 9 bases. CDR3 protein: CASSLKGQGISPLHF. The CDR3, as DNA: TGTGCCAGCAGCTTAAAGGGACAGGGGATTTCACCCCTCCACTTT.

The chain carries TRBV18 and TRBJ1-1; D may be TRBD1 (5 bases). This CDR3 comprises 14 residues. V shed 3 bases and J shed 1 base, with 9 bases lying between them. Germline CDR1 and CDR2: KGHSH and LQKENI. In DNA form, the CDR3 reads TGTGCCAGCTCACCCGAGACAGAGAACACTGAAGCTTTCTTT. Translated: CASSPETENTEAFF.

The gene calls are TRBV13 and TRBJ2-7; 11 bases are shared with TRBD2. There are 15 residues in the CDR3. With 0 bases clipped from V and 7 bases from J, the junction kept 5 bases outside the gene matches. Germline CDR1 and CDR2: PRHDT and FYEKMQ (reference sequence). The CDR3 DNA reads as TGTGCCAGCAGCTTAGGGACTAGCGGGACGACTGAGCAGTACTTC. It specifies CASSLGTSGTTEQYF.

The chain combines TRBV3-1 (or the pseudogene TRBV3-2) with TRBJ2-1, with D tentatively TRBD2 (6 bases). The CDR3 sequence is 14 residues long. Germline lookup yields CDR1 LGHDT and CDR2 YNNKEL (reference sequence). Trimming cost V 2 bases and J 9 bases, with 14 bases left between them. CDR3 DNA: TGTGCCAGCAGCCAAAGTTGGGTCGGGGGTGAGCAGTTCTTC. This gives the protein CASSQSWVGGEQFF.

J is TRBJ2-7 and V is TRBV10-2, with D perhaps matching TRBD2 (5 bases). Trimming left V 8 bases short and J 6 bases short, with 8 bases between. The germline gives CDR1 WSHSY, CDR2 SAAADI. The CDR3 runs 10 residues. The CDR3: CASQEAEQYF. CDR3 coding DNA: TGCGCCAGCCAGGAGGCCGAGCAGTACTTC.

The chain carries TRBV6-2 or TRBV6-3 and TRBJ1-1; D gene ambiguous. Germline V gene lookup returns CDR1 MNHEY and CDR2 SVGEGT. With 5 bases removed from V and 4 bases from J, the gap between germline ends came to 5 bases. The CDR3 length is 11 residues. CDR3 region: CASSPSTEAFF. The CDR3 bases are TGTGCCAGCAGTCCCAGCACTGAAGCTTTCTTT.

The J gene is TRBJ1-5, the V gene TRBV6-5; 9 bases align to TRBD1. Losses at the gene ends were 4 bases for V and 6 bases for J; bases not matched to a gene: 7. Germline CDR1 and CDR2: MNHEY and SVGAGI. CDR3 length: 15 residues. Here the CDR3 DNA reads TGTGCCAGCAGTTCCAGAACAGGGGGCGGTCAGCCCCAGCATTTT. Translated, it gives CASSSRTGGGQPQHF.

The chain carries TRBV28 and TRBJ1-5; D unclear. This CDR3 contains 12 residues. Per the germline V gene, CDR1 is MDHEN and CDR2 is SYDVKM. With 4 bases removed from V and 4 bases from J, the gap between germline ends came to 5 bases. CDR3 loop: CASSWRNQPQHF. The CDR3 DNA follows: TGTGCCAGCAGTTGGAGGAATCAGCCCCAGCATTTT.

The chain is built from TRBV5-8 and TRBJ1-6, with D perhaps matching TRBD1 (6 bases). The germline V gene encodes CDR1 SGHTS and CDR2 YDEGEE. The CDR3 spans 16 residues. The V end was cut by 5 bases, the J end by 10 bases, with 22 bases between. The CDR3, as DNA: TGTGCCAGCAGGCGCGCATGGGCAGGGGTGAGGTCACCCCTCCACTTT. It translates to CASRRAWAGVRSPLHF.

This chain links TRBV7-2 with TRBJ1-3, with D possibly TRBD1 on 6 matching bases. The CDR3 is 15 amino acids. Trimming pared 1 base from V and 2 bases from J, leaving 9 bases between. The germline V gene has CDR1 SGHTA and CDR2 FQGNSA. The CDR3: CASSLGAGAGNTIYF. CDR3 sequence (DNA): TGTGCCAGCAGCTTAGGGGCAGGGGCTGGAAACACCATATATTTT.

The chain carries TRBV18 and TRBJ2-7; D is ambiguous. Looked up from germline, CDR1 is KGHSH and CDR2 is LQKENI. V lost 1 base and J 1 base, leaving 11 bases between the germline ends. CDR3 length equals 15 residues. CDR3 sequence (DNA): TGTGCCAGCTCACCACGATCCGCGAGGTCCTACGAGCAGTACTTC. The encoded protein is CASSPRSARSYEQYF.

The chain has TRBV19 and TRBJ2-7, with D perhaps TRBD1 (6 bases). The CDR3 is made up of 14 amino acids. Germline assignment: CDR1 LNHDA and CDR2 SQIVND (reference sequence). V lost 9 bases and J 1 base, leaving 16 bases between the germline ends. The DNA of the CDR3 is TGTGCCAGACGAACAACGGGACATTCCTACGAGCAGTACTTC. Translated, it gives CARRTTGHSYEQYF.

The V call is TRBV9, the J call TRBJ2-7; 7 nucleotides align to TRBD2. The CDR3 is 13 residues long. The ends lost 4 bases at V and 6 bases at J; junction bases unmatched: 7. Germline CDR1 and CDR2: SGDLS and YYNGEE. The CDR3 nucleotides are TGTGCCAGCAGCTCGCAGACTAGCCGCGAGCAGTACTTC. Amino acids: CASSSQTSREQYF.

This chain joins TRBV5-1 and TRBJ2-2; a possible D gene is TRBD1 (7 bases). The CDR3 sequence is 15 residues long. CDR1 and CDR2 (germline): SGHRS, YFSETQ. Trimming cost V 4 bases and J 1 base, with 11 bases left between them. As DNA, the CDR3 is TGCGCCAGCAGCCCAGGGGGAGGGAACACCGGGGAGCTGTTTTTT. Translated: CASSPGGGNTGELFF.

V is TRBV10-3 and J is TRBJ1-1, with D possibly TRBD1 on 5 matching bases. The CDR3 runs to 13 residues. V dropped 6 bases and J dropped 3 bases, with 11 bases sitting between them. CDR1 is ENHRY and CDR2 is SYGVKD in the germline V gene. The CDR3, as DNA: TGTGCCATCAGAATGACAGTAGACACTGAAGCTTTCTTT. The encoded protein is CAIRMTVDTEAFF.

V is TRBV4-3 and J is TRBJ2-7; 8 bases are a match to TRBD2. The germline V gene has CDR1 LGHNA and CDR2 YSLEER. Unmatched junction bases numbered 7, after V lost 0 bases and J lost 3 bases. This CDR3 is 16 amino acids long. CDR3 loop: CASSQDSTSGVYEQYF. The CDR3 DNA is TGCGCCAGCAGCCAAGATAGCACTAGCGGAGTCTACGAGCAGTACTTC.